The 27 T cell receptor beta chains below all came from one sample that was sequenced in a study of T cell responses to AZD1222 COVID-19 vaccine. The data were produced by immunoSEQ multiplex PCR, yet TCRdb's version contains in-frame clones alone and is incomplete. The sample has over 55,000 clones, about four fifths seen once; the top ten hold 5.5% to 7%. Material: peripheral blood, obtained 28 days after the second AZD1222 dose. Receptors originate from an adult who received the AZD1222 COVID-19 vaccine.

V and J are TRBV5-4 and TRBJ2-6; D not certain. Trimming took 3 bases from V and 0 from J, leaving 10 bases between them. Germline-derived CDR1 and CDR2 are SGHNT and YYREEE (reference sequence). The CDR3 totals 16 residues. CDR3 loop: CASSSGQFSGANVLTF. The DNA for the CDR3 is TGTGCCAGCAGCTCGGGTCAGTTCTCTGGGGCCAACGTCCTGACTTTC.

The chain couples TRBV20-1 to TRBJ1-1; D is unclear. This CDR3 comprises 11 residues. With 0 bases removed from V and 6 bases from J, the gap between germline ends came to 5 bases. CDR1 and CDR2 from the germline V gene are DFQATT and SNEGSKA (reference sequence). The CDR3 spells CSARDEPEAFF. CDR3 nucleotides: TGCAGTGCTAGAGATGAGCCTGAAGCTTTCTTT.

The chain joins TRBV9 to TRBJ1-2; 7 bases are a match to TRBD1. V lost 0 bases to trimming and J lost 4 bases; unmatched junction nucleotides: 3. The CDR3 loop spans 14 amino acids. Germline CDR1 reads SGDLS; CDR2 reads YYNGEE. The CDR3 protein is CASSVGTGLYGYTF. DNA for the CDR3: TGTGCCAGCAGCGTAGGGACAGGTCTCTATGGCTACACCTTC. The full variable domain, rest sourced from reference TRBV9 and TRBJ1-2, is DSGVTQTPKHLITATGQRVTLRCSPRSGDLSVYWYQQSLDQGLQFLIQYYNGEERAKGNILERFSAQQFPDLHSELNLSSLELGDSALYFCASSVGTGLYGYTFGSGTRLTVV.

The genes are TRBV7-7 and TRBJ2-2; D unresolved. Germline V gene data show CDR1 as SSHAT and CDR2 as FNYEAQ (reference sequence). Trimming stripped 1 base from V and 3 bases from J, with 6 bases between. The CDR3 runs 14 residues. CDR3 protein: CASSLGQYTGELFF. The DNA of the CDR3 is TGTGCCAGCAGCTTAGGACAATACACCGGGGAGCTGTTTTTT.

CDR3: CASSLVVQGKPEAFF. Written as DNA, the CDR3 is TGTGCCAGCAGCTTGGTAGTCCAGGGGAAGCCTGAAGCTTTCTTT. The chain employs TRBV5-5 and TRBJ1-1, with a weak D call TRBD1 (6 bases). CDR3 length: 15 residues. V dropped 0 bases and J dropped 6 bases, with 15 bases sitting between them. Germline CDR1 and CDR2: SGHKS and YYEKEE (reference sequence).

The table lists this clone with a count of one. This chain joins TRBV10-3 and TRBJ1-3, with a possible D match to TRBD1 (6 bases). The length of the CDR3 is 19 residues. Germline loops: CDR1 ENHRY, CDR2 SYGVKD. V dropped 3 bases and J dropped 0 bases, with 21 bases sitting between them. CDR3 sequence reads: CAISDRGQGSLTSGNTIYF. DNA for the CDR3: TGTGCCATCAGTGATCGGGGGCAGGGGTCCCTAACCTCTGGAAACACCATATATTTT.

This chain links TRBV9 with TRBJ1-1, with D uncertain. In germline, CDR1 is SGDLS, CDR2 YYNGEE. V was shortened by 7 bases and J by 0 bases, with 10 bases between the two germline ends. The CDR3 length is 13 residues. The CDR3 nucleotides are TGTGCCAGCTCTAGGGATTTGAACACTGAAGCTTTCTTT. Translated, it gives CASSRDLNTEAFF.

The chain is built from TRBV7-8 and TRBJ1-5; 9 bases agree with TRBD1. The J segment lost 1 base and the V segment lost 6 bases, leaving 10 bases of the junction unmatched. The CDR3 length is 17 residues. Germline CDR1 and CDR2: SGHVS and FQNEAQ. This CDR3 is CASRQDRGGLSNQPQHF. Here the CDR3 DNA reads TGTGCCAGCAGACAAGACAGGGGGGGTCTAAGCAATCAGCCCCAGCATTTT.

The CDR3 sequence is CAWRLWSVAGNTIYF. CDR3 sequence (DNA): TGTGCCTGGAGACTCTGGTCGGTAGCTGGAAACACCATATATTTT. The chain carries TRBV30 and TRBJ1-3; D not certain. The V end lost 3 bases, the J end lost 2 bases, and 14 bases lay between the germline ends. From germline, CDR1 is GTSNPN and CDR2 SVGIG (reference sequence). This CDR3 contains 15 residues.

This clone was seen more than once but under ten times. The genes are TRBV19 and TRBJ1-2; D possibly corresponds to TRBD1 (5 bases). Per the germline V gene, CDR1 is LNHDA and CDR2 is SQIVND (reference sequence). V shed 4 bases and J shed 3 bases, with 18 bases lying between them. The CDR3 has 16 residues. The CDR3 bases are TGTGCCAGTAGTACCGCAGACAGTTCTCGGGACTATGGCTACACCTTC. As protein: CASSTADSSRDYGYTF.

This chain's CDR3 is CASSVEYGGVNQPQHF. The CDR3 DNA follows: TGTGCCAGCAGCGTAGAATATGGGGGCGTCAATCAGCCCCAGCATTTT. The genes are TRBV9 and TRBJ1-5, with TRBD1 as a possible D gene (6 bases). Germline CDR1 is SGDLS and CDR2 is YYNGEE. The CDR3 spans 16 residues. The V end lost 0 bases, the J end lost 3 bases, and 13 bases lay between the germline ends.

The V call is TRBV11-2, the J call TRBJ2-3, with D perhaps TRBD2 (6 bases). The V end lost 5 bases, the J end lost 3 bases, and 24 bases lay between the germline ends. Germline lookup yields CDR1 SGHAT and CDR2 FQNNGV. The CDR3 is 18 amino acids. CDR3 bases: TGTGCCAGCAGCCCCGCCCGAACAACTAGACGGGGGACAGATACGCAGTATTTT. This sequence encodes CASSPARTTRRGTDTQYF.

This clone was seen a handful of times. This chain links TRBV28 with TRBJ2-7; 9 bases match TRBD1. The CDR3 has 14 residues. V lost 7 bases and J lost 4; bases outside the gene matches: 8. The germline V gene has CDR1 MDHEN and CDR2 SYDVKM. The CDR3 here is CASNGQGNRYEQYF. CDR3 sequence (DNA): TGTGCCAGCAACGGACAGGGGAATCGATACGAGCAGTACTTC.

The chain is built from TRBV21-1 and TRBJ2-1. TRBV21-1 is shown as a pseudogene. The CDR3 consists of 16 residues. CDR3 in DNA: TGTGCCAGCAGCAAAGGTGGCCGTCGGTTATACAATGAGCAGTTCTTC. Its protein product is CASSKGGRRLYNEQFF.

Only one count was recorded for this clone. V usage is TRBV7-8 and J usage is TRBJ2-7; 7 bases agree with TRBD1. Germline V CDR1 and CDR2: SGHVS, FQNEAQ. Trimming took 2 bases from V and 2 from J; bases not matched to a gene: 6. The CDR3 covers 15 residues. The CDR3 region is CASSLRQGKAYEQYF. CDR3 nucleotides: TGTGCCAGCAGCTTACGACAGGGAAAGGCCTACGAGCAGTACTTC.

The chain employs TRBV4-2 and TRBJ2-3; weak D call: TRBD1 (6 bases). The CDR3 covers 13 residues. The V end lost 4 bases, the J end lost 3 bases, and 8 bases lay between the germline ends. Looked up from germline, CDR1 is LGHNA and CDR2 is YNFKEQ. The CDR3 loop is CASSRTGTDTQYF. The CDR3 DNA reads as TGTGCCAGCAGCCGCACAGGGACAGATACGCAGTATTTT.

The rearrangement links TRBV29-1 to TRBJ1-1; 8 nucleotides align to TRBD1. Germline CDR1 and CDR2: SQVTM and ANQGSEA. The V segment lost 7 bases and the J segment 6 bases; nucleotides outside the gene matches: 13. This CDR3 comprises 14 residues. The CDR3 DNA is TGCAGCGCGGACAGGGAGGGGTTGGTGTCTGAAGCTTTCTTT. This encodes CSADREGLVSEAFF.

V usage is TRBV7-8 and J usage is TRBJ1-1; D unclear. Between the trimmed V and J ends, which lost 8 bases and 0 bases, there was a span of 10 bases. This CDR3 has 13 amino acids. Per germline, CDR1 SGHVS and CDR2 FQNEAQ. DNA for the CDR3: TGTGCCAGCGGTTGGGGTGTGAACACTGAAGCTTTCTTT. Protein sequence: CASGWGVNTEAFF.

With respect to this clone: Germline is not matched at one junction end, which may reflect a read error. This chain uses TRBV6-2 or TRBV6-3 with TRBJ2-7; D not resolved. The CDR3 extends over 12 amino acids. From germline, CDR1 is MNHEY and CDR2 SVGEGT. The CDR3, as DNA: TGTGCCGGCAGCCCTGCTCCCTACGAGCAGTACTTC. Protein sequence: CAGSPAPYEQYF.

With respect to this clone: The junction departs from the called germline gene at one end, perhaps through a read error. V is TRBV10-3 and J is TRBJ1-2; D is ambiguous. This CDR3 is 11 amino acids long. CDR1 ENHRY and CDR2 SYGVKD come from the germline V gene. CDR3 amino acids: CATSFSNQESF. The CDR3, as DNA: TGTGCCACCTCGTTTTCCAATCAGGAGAGCTTC.

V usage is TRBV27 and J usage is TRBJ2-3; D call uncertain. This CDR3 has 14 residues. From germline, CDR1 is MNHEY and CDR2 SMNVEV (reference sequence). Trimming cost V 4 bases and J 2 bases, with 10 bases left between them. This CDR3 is CASSSYRSTDTQYF. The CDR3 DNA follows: TGTGCCAGCAGTTCGTACAGATCCACAGATACGCAGTATTTT.

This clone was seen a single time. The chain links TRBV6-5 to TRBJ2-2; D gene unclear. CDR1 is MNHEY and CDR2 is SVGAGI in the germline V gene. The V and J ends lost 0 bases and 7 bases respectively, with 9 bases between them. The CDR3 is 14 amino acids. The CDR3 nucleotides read TGTGCCAGCAGTTACTCGATGCTTGTCGGGGAGCTGTTTTTT. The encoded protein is CASSYSMLVGELFF.

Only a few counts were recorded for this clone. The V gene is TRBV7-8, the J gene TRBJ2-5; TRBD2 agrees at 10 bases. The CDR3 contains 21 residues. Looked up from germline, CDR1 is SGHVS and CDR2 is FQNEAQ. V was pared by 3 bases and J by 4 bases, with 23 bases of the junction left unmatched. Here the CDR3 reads CASSFPSFTSGDTQGGETQYF. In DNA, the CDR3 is TGTGCCAGCAGCTTCCCGTCTTTCACTAGCGGGGACACCCAAGGGGGAGAGACCCAGTACTTC.

CDR3 nucleotide sequence: TGTGCCAGTAGCACCCCGGGCCGGGGGAACACTGAAGCTTTCTTT. Translation gives CASSTPGRGNTEAFF. The chain is built from TRBV19 and TRBJ1-1; D unresolved. The germline V gene has CDR1 LNHDA and CDR2 SQIVND (reference sequence). V gave up 6 bases and J gave up 1 base, with 15 bases separating them. This CDR3 comprises 15 residues.

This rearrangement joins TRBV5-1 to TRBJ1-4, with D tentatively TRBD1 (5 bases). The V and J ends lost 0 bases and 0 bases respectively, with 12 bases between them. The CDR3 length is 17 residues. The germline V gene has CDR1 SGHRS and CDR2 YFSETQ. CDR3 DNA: TGCGCCAGCAGCTTGGTGGGGGACCTTGCAACTAATGAAAAACTGTTTTTT. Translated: CASSLVGDLATNEKLFF.

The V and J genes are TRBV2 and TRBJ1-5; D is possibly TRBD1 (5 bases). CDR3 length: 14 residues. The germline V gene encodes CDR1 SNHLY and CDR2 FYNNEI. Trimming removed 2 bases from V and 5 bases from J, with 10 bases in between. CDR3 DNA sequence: TGTGCCAGCAGTGAATTGGGGCTCGATCAGCCCCAGCATTTT. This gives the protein CASSELGLDQPQHF.

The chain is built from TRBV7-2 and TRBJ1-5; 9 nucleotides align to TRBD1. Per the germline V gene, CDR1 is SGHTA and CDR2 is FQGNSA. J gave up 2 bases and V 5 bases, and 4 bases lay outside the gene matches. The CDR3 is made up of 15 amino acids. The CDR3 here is CASSRDRVGNQPQHF. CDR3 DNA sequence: TGTGCCAGCAGCAGGGACAGGGTTGGCAATCAGCCCCAGCATTTT. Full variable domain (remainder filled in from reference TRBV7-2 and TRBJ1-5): GAGVSQSPSNKVTEKGKDVELRCDPISGHTALYWYRQSLGQGLEFLIYFQGNSAPDKSGLPSDRFSAERTGGSVSTLTIQRTQQEDSAVYLCASSRDRVGNQPQHFGDGTRLSIL.